A selection of T cell receptor beta chains follows, all from one sample in a study of shared clonotypes between healthy human individuals. Sequencing used immunoSEQ multiplex PCR; TCRdb keeps in-frame clones, though not all of them. The sample includes about 2.1 million clones, about 92% of them seen just once. Specimen: naive CD8+ T cells from PBMCs. Receptors were obtained from a man younger than 30 in good health. Some clones in this sample may be carry-over from other donors' samples. Both conserved end residues are part of each CDR3. The order of the fields is V gene, clone size, D gene, J gene, CDR3 DNA, CDR3 protein. D genes are given only for firm matches. A row's size may be missing; if present it is once, few, many or a size class.

TRBV5-1	-	TRBD2	TRBJ2-1	TGCGCCAGCAGCCCGGGACTAGCGGGAGTCCCTTACAATGAGCAGTTCTTC	CASSPGLAGVPYNEQFF
TRBV27	-	TRBD1	TRBJ2-7	TGTGCCAGCAGTTGGGGGGCAGGGGGCTCGTACGAGCAGTACTTC	CASSWGAGGSYEQYF
TRBV28	-	-	TRBJ2-7	TGTGCCAGCAGTCCTCCGGGACAACCGTACTACGAGCAGTACTTC	CASSPPGQPYYEQYF
TRBV28	-	-	TRBJ2-7	TGTGCCAGCAGTTTATTAGCTGGTTCCTACGAGCAGTACTTC	CASSLLAGSYEQYF
TRBV27	-	-	TRBJ2-1	TGTGCCAGCAGTCTTTTCAGGACACACAATGAGCAGTTCTTC	CASSLFRTHNEQFF
TRBV9	-	-	TRBJ2-7	TGTGCCAGCAGCCGGGATTACGAGCAGTACTTC	CASSRDYEQYF
TRBV30	-	TRBD2	TRBJ2-3	TGTGCCTGGCTAGCGGTACATAGCACAGATACGCAGTATTTT	CAWLAVHSTDTQYF
TRBV7-9	-	-	TRBJ1-2	TGTGCCAGCGGATCCGGATTGGGACCAGCTGGGGGCTACACCTTC	CASGSGLGPAGGYTF
TRBV7-3	-	-	TRBJ1-1	TGTGCCAGCAGCTTGGAGTTGGCAGGGTCTAACACTGAAGCTTTCTTT	CASSLELAGSNTEAFF
TRBV29-1	-	-	TRBJ1-1	TGCAGCGTTGATGCGGGCACTGAAGCTTTCTTT	CSVDAGTEAFF
TRBV7-9	once	-	TRBJ2-1	TGTGCCAGCTTCCTGGGGGGCTCCAATGAGCAGTTCTTC	CASFLGGSNEQFF
TRBV4-3	-	-	TRBJ2-1	TGCGCCAGCAGCCAAGATAGGGGTTACAATGAGCAGTTCTTC	CASSQDRGYNEQFF
TRBV2	-	-	TRBJ2-7	TGTGCCAGCAGTGAGTCAGGGCCTCTCTACGAGCAGTACTTC	CASSESGPLYEQYF
TRBV19	-	TRBD1	TRBJ1-2	TGTGCCAGTAAGGCACAGGGGATCGGTAACGGCTACACCTTC	CASKAQGIGNGYTF
TRBV14	-	-	TRBJ1-2	TGTGCCAGCAGCCAAGTTGGACAACTCTATGGCTACACCTTC	CASSQVGQLYGYTF
TRBV5-1	-	TRBD2	TRBJ2-5	TGCGCCAGCAGCACTAGCGGGAGTTTTGGCGAGACCCAGTACTTC	CASSTSGSFGETQYF
TRBV30	-	-	TRBJ2-1	TGTGCCTGGAGTGTTATAGCGGCCAATGAGCAGTTCTTC	CAWSVIAANEQFF
TRBV9	once	-	TRBJ2-1	TGTGCCAGCAGCACCTCCGGGGCCTTCCACAATGAGCAGTTCTTC	CASSTSGAFHNEQFF
TRBV9	few	-	TRBJ2-2	TGTGCCAGCAGCCCGAACACCGGGGAGCTGTTTTTT	CASSPNTGELFF
TRBV19	-	-	TRBJ1-5	TGTGCCAGTAGTATATGGGGATCTAATCAGCCCCAGCATTTT	CASSIWGSNQPQHF
TRBV4-1	-	TRBD1	TRBJ2-2	TGCGCCAGCAGCCCTCCCGGGACAGGGTTCGGGGAGCTGTTTTTT	CASSPPGTGFGELFF
TRBV5-1	-	-	TRBJ2-5	TGCGCCAGCAGCGAACGAGTCAGGGCCGTTCAAGAGACCCAGTACTTC	CASSERVRAVQETQYF
TRBV7-9	-	-	TRBJ2-2	TGTGCCAGCACCGAGCGGGACACCGGGGAGCTGTTTTTT	CASTERDTGELFF
TRBV15	-	-	TRBJ1-1	TGTGCCACCAGCATGTCGAACACTGAAGCTTTCTTT	CATSMSNTEAFF
TRBV6-5	-	-	TRBJ2-7	TGTGCCAGCAGTTACTCGGCGAGGTCCAGTGCCGAGCAGTACTTC	CASSYSARSSAEQYF
TRBV27	-	TRBD1	TRBJ2-1	TGTGCCAGCAGTTTGGACAGGGTGGGTTACAATGAGCAGTTCTTC	CASSLDRVGYNEQFF
TRBV4-3	many	TRBD1	TRBJ2-3	TGCGCCAGCAGCCAAGATACCACAGGGGCGGGCACAGATACGCAGTATTTT	CASSQDTTGAGTDTQYF
TRBV5-1	-	-	TRBJ2-5	TGCGCCAGCAGCTTTGAGCGGAGGCAAGAGACCCAGTACTTC	CASSFERRQETQYF
TRBV4-1	-	-	TRBJ1-2	TGCGCCAGCAGCCCCCAGGTACGGGTAACATATGGCTACACCTTC	CASSPQVRVTYGYTF
TRBV5-1	-	TRBD2	TRBJ2-3	TGCGCCAGCCAGCGGGAGACAGATACGCAGTATTTT	CASQRETDTQYF
TRBV9	once	-	TRBJ2-2	TGTGCCAGCAGCGTAGAAGCCTACACCGGGGAGCTGTTTTTT	CASSVEAYTGELFF
TRBV28	-	-	TRBJ1-2	TGTGCCAGCAGTCCACTACAGACTAACTATGGCTACACCTTC	CASSPLQTNYGYTF
TRBV19	-	TRBD2	TRBJ2-7	TGTGCCAGTAGTATGGATCTAGCGGGAGTGTACGAGCAGTACTTC	CASSMDLAGVYEQYF
TRBV10-3	-	TRBD1	TRBJ2-1	TGTGCCATCAGTGAGTCGAGGACTGGGGCAGGGGGCTCAGGGGAGCAGTTCTTC	CAISESRTGAGGSGEQFF
TRBV9	-	TRBD2	TRBJ2-1	TGTGCCAGCAGCGTACGAGCGGGAGAAGGCGGTGAGCAGTTCTTC	CASSVRAGEGGEQFF
TRBV7-7	-	-	TRBJ2-7	TGTGCCAGCAGCGCGCTGGGGCCCGGCGAGCAGTACTTC	CASSALGPGEQYF
TRBV28	-	-	TRBJ1-3	TGTACCAGCAGTTTACTGGCTCTTTCTGGAAACACCATATATTTT	CTSSLLALSGNTIYF
TRBV5-8	-	-	TRBJ1-4	TGTGCCAGCAGCGAGCCGAGGAAGAGTTCGGAAAAACTGTTTTTT	CASSEPRKSSEKLFF
TRBV6-5	-	-	TRBJ2-7	TGTGCCAGCAGTTACTCATGGCGAGATCGCCTCTTGAAGCAGTACTTC	CASSYSWRDRLLKQYF
TRBV19	-	-	TRBJ1-5	TGTGCCAGTAGTATGGGCAGGGGCAATCAGCCCCAGCATTTT	CASSMGRGNQPQHF
TRBV5-8	-	-	TRBJ1-2	TGTGCCAGCAGCTTGGGGACTAACTATGGCTACACCTTC	CASSLGTNYGYTF